This T cell receptor beta chain emerged from a study of immune characterization of retroperitoneal liposarcoma. TCRdb re-derived calls from the PCR reads in MiXCR, one entry per CDR3 protein. The top ten clones hold roughly 25% of a sample with some 9,300 distinct CDR3 sequences, roughly 35% of them seen once. The germline V gene has CDR1 MNHNS and CDR2 SASEGT. The CDR3 loop spans 12 amino acids. The sample holds a few counts of this clonotype. The sequenced sample consisted of tumor tissue. This sequence originates from a male donor with retroperitoneal liposarcoma. The rearrangement uses TRBV6-1 and TRBJ2-5; TRBD2 is a possible D gene (6 bases). The J call may be mistaken, given a closer DNA end match to TRBJ2-7. CDR3 sequence: CAIRLGAYEQYF. CDR3 nucleotide sequence: TGTGCCATAAGACTAGGGGCTTACGAGCAGTACTTC.